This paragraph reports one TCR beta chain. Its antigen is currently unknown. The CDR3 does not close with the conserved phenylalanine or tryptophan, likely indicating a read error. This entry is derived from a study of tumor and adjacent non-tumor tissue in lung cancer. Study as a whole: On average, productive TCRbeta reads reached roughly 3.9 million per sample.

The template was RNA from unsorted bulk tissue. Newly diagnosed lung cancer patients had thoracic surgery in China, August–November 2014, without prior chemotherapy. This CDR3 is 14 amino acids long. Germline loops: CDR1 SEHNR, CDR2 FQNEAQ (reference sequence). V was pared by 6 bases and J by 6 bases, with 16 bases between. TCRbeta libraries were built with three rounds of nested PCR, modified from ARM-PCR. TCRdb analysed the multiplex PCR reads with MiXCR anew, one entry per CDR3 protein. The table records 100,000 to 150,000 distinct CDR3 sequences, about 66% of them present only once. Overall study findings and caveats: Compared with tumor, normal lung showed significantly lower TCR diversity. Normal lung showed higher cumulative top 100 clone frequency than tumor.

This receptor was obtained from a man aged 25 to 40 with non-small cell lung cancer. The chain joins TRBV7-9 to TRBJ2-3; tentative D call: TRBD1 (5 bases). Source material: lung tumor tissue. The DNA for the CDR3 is TGTGCCAGCAGGCCCGTCAGGGAAGGTGATACGCAGTATTCT. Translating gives CASRPVREGDTQYS.